These T cell receptor beta chains were read from a single sample in a study of identical twins. TCRdb re-called the 5' RACE reads with MiXCR, one entry per CDR3 protein. The table has some 690,000 distinct CDR3 sequences, 20% to 25% seen once. These data also featured in a second study, about T cells expressing NK-cell markers.

Sequenced: PBMCs. These receptors all come from a woman under 30 in good health. Both conserved end residues are part of each CDR3. The order of the fields is V gene, J gene, CDR3 length, D gene, clone size, CDR3 DNA, CDR3 protein. The D gene is left open where the match is weak. Some rows mark clone size as missing; the rest say once, few, many or name a class of expanded clone.

TRBV7-2,TRBJ1-1,14,-,many,TGTGCCAGCAGGAGAGGTGGTAAGAGCACTGAAGCTTTCTTT,CASRRGGKSTEAFF
TRBV12-3/TRBV12-4,TRBJ2-5,14,TRBD2,many,TGTGCCAGCAGTTCTAGCGGGGGGGAAGAGACCCAGTACTTC,CASSSSGGEETQYF
TRBV20-1,TRBJ1-1,14,-,few,TGCAGTGCTAGGGGGAGGGGCTGGGACACTGAAGCTTTCTTT,CSARGRGWDTEAFF
TRBV7-7,TRBJ2-5,14,-,-,TGTGCTAGCAGCTTTCCGGGACACCAAGAGACCCAGTACTTC,CASSFPGHQETQYF
TRBV29-1,TRBJ1-2,12,-,few,TGCAGCGTTGATTGGGCTAACTATGGCTACACCTTC,CSVDWANYGYTF
TRBV9,TRBJ2-1,17,-,few,TGTGCCAGCAGCGTAAATCAGGGAAGGGTCTATAACGGTGAGCAGTTCTTC,CASSVNQGRVYNGEQFF
TRBV7-9,TRBJ2-7,16,TRBD2,-,TGTGCCAGCAATGGGGGAGGGGACCGATATTCCTACGAGCAGTACTTC,CASNGGGDRYSYEQYF
TRBV12-3/TRBV12-4,TRBJ2-7,14,TRBD1,few,TGTGCCAGCAGTTTAGGGGGACAGTTGTACGAGCAGTACTTC,CASSLGGQLYEQYF
TRBV12-3/TRBV12-4,TRBJ2-3,15,TRBD1,few,TGTGCCAGCAGTCGGGGACAGGGACTCACAGATACGCAGTATTTT,CASSRGQGLTDTQYF
TRBV6-5,TRBJ2-7,14,TRBD1,-,TGTGCCAGCAGTTACGCCCGGACAGGGAACGAGCAGTACTTC,CASSYARTGNEQYF
TRBV7-2,TRBJ1-5,16,-,once,TGTGCCAGCAGCTCATTATTGGGGACAATTCATCAGCCCCAGCATTTT,CASSSLLGTIHQPQHF
TRBV9,TRBJ2-3,16,-,medium-sized,TGTGCCAGCAGCGGCCTCGGGGCCGCGGGCACAGATACGCAGTATTTT,CASSGLGAAGTDTQYF
TRBV7-9,TRBJ2-2,16,-,-,TGTGCCAGCAGCTTCGGTAGGGATAGGCCCACCGGGGAGCTGTTTTTT,CASSFGRDRPTGELFF
TRBV20-1,TRBJ2-5,11,-,many,TGCAGTGCTAGAGAACAAGAGACCCAGTACTTC,CSAREQETQYF
TRBV24-1,TRBJ2-7,13,-,few,TGTGCCACCCAGGGAGAGGCGTCCTACGAGCAGTACTTC,CATQGEASYEQYF
TRBV5-1,TRBJ1-1,13,TRBD1,-,TGCGCCAGCAGCCAGACAGGGGACACTGAAGCTTTCTTT,CASSQTGDTEAFF
TRBV5-1,TRBJ2-3,17,-,few,TGCGCCAGCAGCTTGGCTAGCCGGGCCACTAGCACAGATACGCAGTATTTT,CASSLASRATSTDTQYF